Below, one T cell receptor beta chain is given with its context. One entry per CDR3 protein, called by TCRdb with MiXCR from the RACE reads. Here the sample spans tens of thousands of distinct CDR3 sequences, just under 10% being singletons. The data stem from a study of human T cells and chemical hapten exposure. Time point here: patch test 2, 6 weeks after DPC sensitization. This sample's treatment: therapeutic diphenylcyclopropenone sensitization with weekly scalp DPC. The germline CDR1 and CDR2 sequences are DFQATT and SNEGSKA (reference sequence). CDR3 length: 13 residues. The V and J ends lost 2 bases and 7 bases respectively, with 14 bases between them.

The clonotype originates from a woman aged 50 to 60 with alopecia areata. Some clones in this sample may be carry-over from other donors' samples. The gene calls are TRBV20-1 and TRBJ1-1, with D hard to call. The sample in question was whole blood, obtained in connection with sensitization to the hapten diphenylcyclopropenone (DPC). The CDR3 is CSARPIKELEAFF. The CDR3 region has the DNA TGCAGTGCTAGACCCATCAAGGAACTTGAAGCTTTCTTT.